Sequencing of this T cell receptor (beta chain) was carried out in a study of T cells expressing NK-cell markers. General study findings and limits: The contribution of dominant NKG2C+ clonotypes to CD8+ T cells in roughly six donors was roughly 1.0-7.0%. The CD3+CD56-NKG2C+ fraction was also led by these clonotypes in several donors.

Note on this clonotype: Its specificity is not known.

This CDR3 is built from 14 residues. CDR1 SQVTM and CDR2 ANQGSEA come from the germline V gene. TCR beta cDNA was made by 5'RACE template switching with UMIs. TCRdb reanalyzed the 5' RACE reads, giving one entry per CDR3 protein sequence and no DNA. The sample is made up of 500,000 to 700,000 distinct CDR3 sequences, and the top ten hold 3% to 4.5% of it. Sequencing was carried out using blood T cells: a sorted CD56 or NKG2C T cell subset, CD4+ or CD8+ T cells, or bulk PBMC T cells (not recorded which). The rearrangement joins TRBV29-1 to TRBJ2-1. This TCR was sampled from a man aged 18 to 35 in good health. The CDR3 spells CSVVYLRLLDEQFF.